This T cell receptor (beta chain) appears in the sequencing data of a study of shared clonotypes between healthy human individuals. Study-wide results and caveats: Inspection by rarefaction showed sorted-subset sequencing to be incomplete despite large depth.

Trimming shortened V by 5 bases and J by 5 bases, and 13 bases separated the two germline ends. CDR3 length equals 13 residues. Germline CDR1 reads MDHEN; CDR2 reads SYDVKM. At deep level, the assay was performed. The repertoire was sequenced with immunoSEQ multiplex PCR; TCRdb's copy has only in-frame clones and lacks some. The sample holds over a million clones, more than 95% seen once. On this clone itself: Its antigen is currently unknown.

Sequencing input: naive CD4+ T cells sorted from blood. Subset of the sample: CD45RA+ positively selected. The V call is TRBV28, the J call TRBJ2-7; D not resolved. The source is a man aged 25-45 years in good health. Here the CDR3 reads CASSTWGPHEQYF. The CDR3 region has the DNA TGTGCCAGCAGTACGTGGGGTCCCCACGAGCAGTACTTC.